This entry concerns a single TCR beta chain. CDR1 SNHLY and CDR2 FYNNEI come from the germline V gene. Between the trimmed V and J ends, which lost 0 bases and 1 base, there was a span of 4 bases. This CDR3 comprises 14 residues. Clones were read by immunoSEQ multiplex PCR, and TCRdb kept only the in-frame ones, dropping some. The sample has 7,500 to 9,500 clones, less than 75% seen once. The record originates from a study of tumour-infiltrating T cells in Burkitt lymphoma. About the study: Productive clonality predicted overall and progression-free survival.

The sequenced material came from tumor tissue. This TCR was sampled from a human donor with diffuse large B-cell lymphoma. The rearrangement uses TRBV2 and TRBJ1-5, with D unclear. The CDR3 loop is CASSEAFSNQPQHF. In DNA form, the CDR3 reads TGTGCCAGCAGTGAAGCTTTCAGCAATCAGCCCCAGCATTTT. The whole variable domain, filled in from reference TRBV2 and TRBJ1-5, reads EPEVTQTPSHQVTQMGQEVILRCVPISNHLYFYWYRQILGQKVEFLVSFYNNEISEKSEIFDDQFSVERPDGSNFTLKIRSTKLEDSAMYFCASSEAFSNQPQHFGDGTRLSIL.